This T cell receptor beta chain is drawn from a study of blood T cell repertoires in COVID-19. About the research overall: Researchers got acute and convalescent COVID-19 samples from the United States, Italy and Spain. T cells, B-cell-depleted T cells, or PBMCs supplied cDNA or gDNA.

Germline CDR1 is LGHDT and CDR2 is YNNKEL (reference sequence). Trimming took 1 base from V and 0 from J, leaving 16 bases between them. The CDR3 is 18 residues long. Participants' own reports of clinical history determined their cohort assignment. This table comes from immunoSEQ multiplex PCR, and its TCRdb copy is limited to in-frame clones, with some not included. This repertoire shows a few hundred thousand clones, roughly 85% found once; its top ten account for less than 2.5%. Sequenced: PBMCs or T cells enriched from blood (not recorded which). The J gene is TRBJ1-3, the V gene TRBV3-1 (or the pseudogene TRBV3-2); no firm D call. This sequence originates from a woman between 45 and 65 years old who had recovered from COVID-19. The CDR3 loop is CASSQGWARLSSGNTIYF. In nucleotides, the CDR3 is TGTGCCAGCAGCCAAGGCTGGGCACGGCTGAGCTCTGGAAACACCATATATTTT.